This T cell receptor (beta chain) derives from a study of shared clonotypes between healthy human individuals. Study background: Participating donors consisted of two women and a few men aged 18 to 49. Study findings and constraints: Around 4.7% was the fraction of naive CD4 clonotypes found shared across a few donors.

The CDR3 extends over 13 amino acids. V lost 5 bases to trimming and J lost 7 bases, with 11 bases between them. From germline, CDR1 is MNHNY and CDR2 SVGAGI (reference sequence). The protocol was immunoSEQ multiplex PCR, while the TCRdb copy is restricted to in-frame clones and leaves out a portion. Among about 330,000 clones, about nine tenths were seen once, and the ten largest hold roughly 17%. As for this clone: Antigen specificity is unknown.

Material for sequencing was memory CD8+ T cells sorted from blood. This sample's subset: CD45RO+ cells pooled with CCR7-negative TemRA cells. The rearrangement links TRBV6-6 to TRBJ2-2; no clear D. The clonotype was recovered from a man between 18 and 35 years old in good health. The CDR3 is CASSLQWGGELFF. The CDR3 DNA reads as TGTGCCAGCAGTCTACAATGGGGCGGGGAGCTGTTTTTT.